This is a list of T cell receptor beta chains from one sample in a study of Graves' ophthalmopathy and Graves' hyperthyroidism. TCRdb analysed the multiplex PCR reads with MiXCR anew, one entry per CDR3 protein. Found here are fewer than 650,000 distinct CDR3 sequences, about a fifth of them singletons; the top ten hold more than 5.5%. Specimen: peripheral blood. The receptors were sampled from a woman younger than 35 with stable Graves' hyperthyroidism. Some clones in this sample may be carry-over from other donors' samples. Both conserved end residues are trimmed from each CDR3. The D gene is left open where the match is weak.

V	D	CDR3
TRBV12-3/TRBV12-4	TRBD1	ASKQQGVSYEQY
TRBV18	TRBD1	ASSSRQGAREQY
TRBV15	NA	ATSRASSHGGELF
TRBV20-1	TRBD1	SANRGHTEAF
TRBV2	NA	ASSVGSRGGYQETQY
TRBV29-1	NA	SVQEGDNSPLH
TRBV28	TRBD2	ASSPRASGRYTGELF
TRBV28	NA	ASSILDGYEQY
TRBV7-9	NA	ASSFQGDGNQPQH
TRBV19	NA	ATGPISQETQY
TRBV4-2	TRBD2	ASSQDLSGGASKETQY
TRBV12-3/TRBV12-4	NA	ASSFAQGASGSPLH
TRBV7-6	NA	ASSLGGTLIDTQY
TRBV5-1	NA	ASSSGGERSPLH
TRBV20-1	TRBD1	SAQVGTGGASNQPQH
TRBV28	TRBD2	ASGFGGAYEQY
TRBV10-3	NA	AISERHSYEQY
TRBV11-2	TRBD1	ASSLGLGSRGRSNYGYT
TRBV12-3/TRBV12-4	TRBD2	ASSSGLAEQY
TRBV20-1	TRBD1	SARDGTGIGGGYT
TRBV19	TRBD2	ASKRASGSAETQY
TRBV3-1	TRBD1	ASSQLDRVTEAF
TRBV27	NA	ASSSPLFGANPNSPLH
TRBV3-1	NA	ASSQDPEGWSTEAF
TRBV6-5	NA	ASSYRGGEQY
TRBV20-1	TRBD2	SAGLAGPSYEQY
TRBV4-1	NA	ASSQEAVTNYGYT
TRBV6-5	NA	ASSFAGHRHHGYT
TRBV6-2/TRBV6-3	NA	ASSALQGLDTEAF
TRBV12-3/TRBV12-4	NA	ASSQYNGQSTGNTIY
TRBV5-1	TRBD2	ASSTAPRTSGSQETQY
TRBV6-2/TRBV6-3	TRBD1	ASRTGVQPQH
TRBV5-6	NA	ASSLAGDETQY
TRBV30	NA	AWSVPTGIQPQH
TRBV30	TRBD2	AWMGLAGVGSYEQY
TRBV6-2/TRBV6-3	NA	ASYRVGETQY
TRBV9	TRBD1	ASSVDLHRGPGYGYT
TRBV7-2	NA	ASSLDGGLYEQY
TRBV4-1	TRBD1	ASSQDPRQGGTYEQY
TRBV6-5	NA	ASSYSFGHNSGNTIY
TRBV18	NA	ASSQSTDTYGYT
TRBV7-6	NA	ASSFGGQGGYEQY
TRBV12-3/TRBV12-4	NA	ASSSGDGNQPQH
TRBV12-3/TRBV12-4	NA	ASSPGERKNTGELF
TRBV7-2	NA	ASSAGGVEQY
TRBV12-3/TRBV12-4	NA	ASRPRSGNTIY
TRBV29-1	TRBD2	SVENRRAGLGEQY
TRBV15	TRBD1	ATSRDGQGGETQY